This T cell receptor (beta chain) was recorded in a study of T cell responses to AZD1222 COVID-19 vaccine. Overall study findings and caveats: Vaccine-associated CD4 TCRs ranged over spike, dominating at 160-218 and 743-854.

As for this clone: What it binds is unknown.

The ends were cut back, 5 bases at V and 5 bases at J, with 6 bases in the middle. The germline V gene encodes CDR1 MGHRA and CDR2 YSYEKL. The CDR3 consists of 11 residues. Assay: immunoSEQ multiplex PCR; the TCRdb copy retains only in-frame clones and omits some. The sample lists about 130,000 clones, about 91% occurring once. Sequenced material: peripheral blood, taken on day 0 of AZD1222 vaccination. This chain uses TRBV4-1 with TRBJ1-1, with a tentative D call TRBD1 (6 bases). The sequence was obtained from an adult in good health. Here the CDR3 reads CASSTGTEAFF. The DNA of the CDR3 is TGCGCCAGCAGCACAGGGACTGAAGCTTTCTTT.